This is a list of T cell receptor beta chains from one sample in a study of beta chain features in type 1 diabetes. Generated by immunoSEQ multiplex PCR, the TCRdb table keeps only in-frame clones and is missing some. The top ten clones hold more than 0.08% of a sample with hundreds of thousands of clones, around 15% of them seen once. Sequencing used naive CD4+ T cells from blood. These receptors originate from a man between 18 and 35 years old in good health. CDR3s include the opening cysteine and the closing phenylalanine or tryptophan. Each record gives: V gene, clone size, D gene, J gene, CDR3 protein, CDR3 DNA. A D gene is named only where the DNA matches it firmly. Rows may omit the clone size; those that give it use once, few, many or a size class.

V gene: TRBV28
clone size: few
D gene: NA
J gene: TRBJ2-5
CDR3 protein: CASRPPRSTETQYF
CDR3 DNA: TGTGCCAGCAGGCCCCCGCGGAGTACGGAGACCCAGTACTTC

V gene: TRBV28
clone size: NA
D gene: NA
J gene: TRBJ2-1
CDR3 protein: CASRKKQGSSYNEQFF
CDR3 DNA: TGTGCCAGCAGGAAGAAACAGGGAAGCTCCTACAATGAGCAGTTCTTC

V gene: TRBV5-4
clone size: few
D gene: NA
J gene: TRBJ2-5
CDR3 protein: CASSSQETQYF
CDR3 DNA: TGTGCCAGCAGCAGCCAAGAGACCCAGTACTTC

V gene: TRBV29-1
clone size: few
D gene: NA
J gene: TRBJ1-1
CDR3 protein: CSVEGGGTPNTEAFF
CDR3 DNA: TGCAGCGTTGAGGGGGGTGGCACCCCTAACACTGAAGCTTTCTTT

V gene: TRBV11-2
clone size: few
D gene: NA
J gene: TRBJ2-2
CDR3 protein: CASSLLSQGAGELFF
CDR3 DNA: TGTGCCAGCAGCTTACTCTCACAGGGTGCCGGGGAGCTGTTTTTT

V gene: TRBV30
clone size: few
D gene: NA
J gene: TRBJ1-2
CDR3 protein: CAWSGQANYGYTF
CDR3 DNA: TGTGCCTGGAGTGGACAGGCAAACTATGGCTACACCTTC

V gene: TRBV11-3
clone size: NA
D gene: TRBD2
J gene: TRBJ2-1
CDR3 protein: CASSSSGSKGEQFF
CDR3 DNA: TGTGCCAGCAGCTCTAGCGGGAGTAAGGGTGAGCAGTTCTTC

V gene: TRBV27
clone size: NA
D gene: TRBD2
J gene: TRBJ2-7
CDR3 protein: CASSFYSGRILYEQYF
CDR3 DNA: TGTGCCAGCAGTTTTTATAGCGGGAGGATACTCTACGAGCAGTACTTC

V gene: TRBV20-1
clone size: few
D gene: NA
J gene: TRBJ1-2
CDR3 protein: CSASFGGYTF
CDR3 DNA: TGCAGTGCTTCCTTCGGGGGCTACACCTTC

V gene: TRBV29-1
clone size: NA
D gene: TRBD1
J gene: TRBJ2-5
CDR3 protein: CSVSGTGTPKWRETQYF
CDR3 DNA: TGCAGCGTGTCCGGGACAGGGACCCCAAAATGGCGAGAGACCCAGTACTTC

V gene: TRBV7-2
clone size: few
D gene: NA
J gene: TRBJ2-7
CDR3 protein: CASSVGVYEQYF
CDR3 DNA: TGTGCCAGCAGCGTCGGGGTGTACGAGCAGTACTTC

V gene: TRBV19
clone size: few
D gene: NA
J gene: TRBJ1-5
CDR3 protein: CASQPSNQPQHF
CDR3 DNA: TGTGCCAGTCAGCCTAGCAATCAGCCCCAGCATTTT

V gene: TRBV10-3
clone size: few
D gene: TRBD2
J gene: TRBJ2-7
CDR3 protein: CAISEPPAGAYEQYF
CDR3 DNA: TGTGCCATCAGTGAGCCCCCAGCGGGGGCGTACGAGCAGTACTTC

V gene: TRBV28
clone size: few
D gene: TRBD2
J gene: TRBJ2-7
CDR3 protein: CASSLGTKNYEQYF
CDR3 DNA: TGTGCCAGCAGTCTCGGGACTAAAAACTACGAGCAGTACTTC

V gene: TRBV5-1
clone size: few
D gene: NA
J gene: TRBJ1-1
CDR3 protein: CASSLEGRTTEAFF
CDR3 DNA: TGCGCCAGCAGCTTGGAGGGTCGGACCACTGAAGCTTTCTTT

V gene: TRBV6-5
clone size: few
D gene: NA
J gene: TRBJ2-7
CDR3 protein: CASGPNGGGAYEQYF
CDR3 DNA: TGTGCCAGCGGTCCCAATGGCGGGGGCGCGTACGAGCAGTACTTC

V gene: TRBV5-1
clone size: NA
D gene: TRBD2
J gene: TRBJ2-3
CDR3 protein: CASSPGGGHTDTQYF
CDR3 DNA: TGCGCCAGCAGCCCCGGGGGAGGGCACACAGATACGCAGTATTTT

V gene: TRBV6-1
clone size: few
D gene: NA
J gene: TRBJ2-7
CDR3 protein: CASSEAGRRIKYF
CDR3 DNA: TGTGCCAGCAGTGAAGCTGGGCGGCGGATCAAGTACTTC

V gene: TRBV13
clone size: few
D gene: TRBD2
J gene: TRBJ2-7
CDR3 protein: CASSLGSGAPYEQYF
CDR3 DNA: TGTGCCAGCAGCTTAGGGAGCGGGGCCCCCTACGAGCAGTACTTC

V gene: TRBV5-1
clone size: few
D gene: TRBD2
J gene: TRBJ2-4
CDR3 protein: CASSFPSGGAKNIQYF
CDR3 DNA: TGCGCCAGCAGCTTCCCTAGCGGGGGTGCCAAAAACATTCAGTACTTC

V gene: TRBV6-5
clone size: NA
D gene: TRBD1
J gene: TRBJ1-1
CDR3 protein: CASSYRQGGNTEAFF
CDR3 DNA: TGTGCCAGCAGTTATCGACAGGGGGGTAACACTGAAGCTTTCTTT

V gene: TRBV9
clone size: few
D gene: NA
J gene: TRBJ2-1
CDR3 protein: CASSASLVGNEQFF
CDR3 DNA: TGTGCCAGCAGCGCATCTCTAGTAGGGAATGAGCAGTTCTTC

V gene: TRBV19
clone size: NA
D gene: TRBD1
J gene: TRBJ2-1
CDR3 protein: CASSIEDRRNEQFF
CDR3 DNA: TGTGCCAGTAGTATAGAGGACAGGCGAAATGAGCAGTTCTTC

V gene: TRBV6-5
clone size: NA
D gene: TRBD1
J gene: TRBJ2-7
CDR3 protein: CASSQDRFTSYEQYF
CDR3 DNA: TGTGCCAGCAGTCAGGACAGGTTTACCTCCTACGAGCAGTACTTC

V gene: TRBV20-1
clone size: few
D gene: NA
J gene: TRBJ1-1
CDR3 protein: CSLISEAFF
CDR3 DNA: TGCAGTCTAATCTCTGAAGCTTTCTTT

V gene: TRBV18
clone size: few
D gene: NA
J gene: TRBJ2-3
CDR3 protein: CASSPYQSQGLTDTQYF
CDR3 DNA: TGTGCCAGCTCACCCTACCAGAGTCAGGGGCTCACAGATACGCAGTATTTT

V gene: TRBV13
clone size: NA
D gene: TRBD1
J gene: TRBJ2-2
CDR3 protein: CASSRRRQGAIGELFF
CDR3 DNA: TGTGCCAGCAGCCGCCGTCGACAGGGGGCAATCGGGGAGCTGTTTTTT

V gene: TRBV19
clone size: NA
D gene: NA
J gene: TRBJ1-2
CDR3 protein: CASSMRGNYGYTF
CDR3 DNA: TGTGCCAGTAGTATGCGGGGGAACTATGGCTACACCTTC

V gene: TRBV4-3
clone size: few
D gene: NA
J gene: TRBJ2-1
CDR3 protein: CASSQLISIGEQFF
CDR3 DNA: TGCGCCAGCAGCCAACTCATATCGATAGGTGAGCAGTTCTTC

V gene: TRBV7-9
clone size: NA
D gene: NA
J gene: TRBJ2-1
CDR3 protein: CASSLARGLYNEQFF
CDR3 DNA: TGTGCCAGCAGCTTAGCTCGGGGGTTATACAATGAGCAGTTCTTC

V gene: TRBV4-2
clone size: NA
D gene: TRBD2
J gene: TRBJ2-2
CDR3 protein: CASSQEGLAAGNTGELFF
CDR3 DNA: TGTGCCAGCAGCCAAGAGGGACTAGCGGCAGGGAACACCGGGGAGCTGTTTTTT

V gene: TRBV25-1
clone size: NA
D gene: NA
J gene: TRBJ2-1
CDR3 protein: CASGGPGPSGQFF
CDR3 DNA: TGTGCCAGCGGGGGACCGGGGCCCTCAGGGCAGTTCTTC

V gene: TRBV27
clone size: NA
D gene: NA
J gene: TRBJ2-7
CDR3 protein: CASSLRVQGYSYEQYF
CDR3 DNA: TGTGCCAGCAGTTTGAGGGTTCAGGGTTATTCCTACGAGCAGTACTTC

V gene: TRBV9
clone size: few
D gene: NA
J gene: TRBJ1-5
CDR3 protein: CASSAGGGNQPQHF
CDR3 DNA: TGTGCCAGCAGCGCCGGGGGAGGCAATCAGCCCCAGCATTTT

V gene: TRBV5-1
clone size: NA
D gene: NA
J gene: TRBJ1-5
CDR3 protein: CASSLAGTRNQPQHF
CDR3 DNA: TGCGCCAGCAGCTTGGCTGGGACACGGAATCAGCCCCAGCATTTT

V gene: TRBV19
clone size: NA
D gene: TRBD1
J gene: TRBJ2-1
CDR3 protein: CASSADRSNEQFF
CDR3 DNA: TGTGCCAGTAGTGCGGACAGGAGCAATGAGCAGTTCTTC

V gene: TRBV7-3
clone size: few
D gene: NA
J gene: TRBJ2-2
CDR3 protein: CASSLKQTGELFF
CDR3 DNA: TGTGCCAGCAGCTTAAAGCAGACCGGGGAGCTGTTTTTT